The entry below gives a single T cell receptor (beta chain) sequence along with its context. V gave up 3 bases and J gave up 5 bases; unmatched junction bases: 3. The CDR3 length is 13 residues. In germline, CDR1 is LGHNT, CDR2 FRNRAP. Mismatch repair deficiency was confirmed in all patients, by PCR or immunohistochemistry. The data were obtained in a study of PD-1 blockade in mismatch repair-deficient tumors. This table comes from immunoSEQ multiplex PCR, and its TCRdb copy is limited to in-frame clones, with some not included. Among roughly 80,000 clones listed, approximately 84% were seen once. The sequence came from an adult with mismatch repair-deficient cancer. The chain couples TRBV12-5 to TRBJ2-5; 7 bases map to TRBD2. The source was peripheral blood, collected 12 weeks after starting pembrolizumab. The CDR3 loop is CASGFGGGETQYF. The DNA for the CDR3 is TGTGCTAGTGGTTTCGGGGGAGGGGAGACCCAGTACTTC.